Detailed here is one T cell receptor (beta chain). Its target is unknown. Blood CD4+ CD25-high CD127-low regulatory T cells supplied the genomic DNA template. The data belong to a study of regulatory and conventional T cells in RAG deficiency. V shed 5 bases, J shed 2 bases, and the junction held 7 bases outside the gene matches. This CDR3 comprises 14 residues. Germline CDR1 reads SGHRS; CDR2 reads YFSETQ. Findings and caveats of the study: Omenn patients showed >80% Treg-Tconv overlap and shorter CDR3 lengths. Treg unique TCR beta sequences were around 100-fold fewer in Omenn syndrome and CID/AS patients than controls.

TCRdb's copy holds only in-frame clones and misses some; the assay was immunoSEQ multiplex PCR. The table includes under 30,000 clones, 85% to 95% detected once. This same sample was also taken into another study, of regulatory T cells. That study adds: Primers: 52 TRBV forward and 13 TRBJ reverse. Regulatory T cells showed the strongest V-J pair restriction and V/J gene skewing among patient repertoires.

This sequence originates from a human donor in good health. The V gene is TRBV5-1, the J gene TRBJ2-7; 7 bases fit TRBD1. Sequenced material: Tregs sorted from blood. CDR3 DNA sequence: TGCGCCAGCAGAAAGGGGACAGAGGCCTACGAGCAGTACTTC. Its protein is CASRKGTEAYEQYF.